These 6 T cell receptor beta chains were all obtained from the same sample, sequenced in a study of T cells in Graves' hyperthyroidism and ophthalmopathy (dated by TCRdb to between 2017 and 2020). Receptor amplification or capture employed multiplex PCR. Reads for this sample came from an Illumina HiSeq 2000. Amplification of TCR beta CDR3 regions was carried out from RNA transcripts. A first-round RT-PCR of the TCR CDR3 used the HTBI primer set with the Qiagen OneStep RT-PCR kit. TCRdb redid the processing of the public reads, applying fastp at Q25 and MiXCR, and retained in-frame beta chains. Every CDR3 protein is listed once, alongside the most common genes and DNA of its rows. For this sample the table gives approximately 640,000 distinct CDR3 sequences, of which around 15% were detected only once. The ten largest make up less than 4.5% of the sample. The sample consisted of blood. The receptors come from a woman in her twenties or thirties with Graves' hyperthyroidism.

This clonotype was found once. A much more abundant neighbour one base away suggests this may be a read error. J is TRBJ2-3 and V is TRBV5-1, with TRBD2 as a possible D gene (6 bases). The CDR3 runs to 16 residues. Per germline, CDR1 SGHRS and CDR2 YFSETQ. CDR3 bases: TGCGCCAGCAGCTTAACAGCGGGCTTTAGCACAGATAGGCAGTATTTT. Its protein is CASSLTAGFSTDRQYF.

This clonotype was detected a few times. The rearrangement uses TRBV6-1 and TRBJ1-3; no definite D call. The CDR3 runs 14 residues. Looked up from germline, CDR1 is MNHNS and CDR2 is SASEGT. The germline V and J ends were trimmed by 6 bases and 0 bases, with 9 bases remaining between them. CDR3 protein: CASRTIRSGNTIYF. The CDR3 region has the DNA TGTGCCAGCAGGACAATACGCTCTGGAAACACCATATATTTT.

This CDR3 is CASNPGGYEQYF. The CDR3 nucleotides are TGTGCCAGCAACCCTGGTGGGTACGAGCAGTACTTC. The chain links TRBV6-1 to TRBJ2-7, with D unclear. Trimming stripped 7 bases from V and 4 bases from J, with 11 bases between. Germline-derived CDR1 and CDR2 are MNHNS and SASEGT. CDR3 size: 12 residues.

This clonotype turned up a few times. The rearrangement links TRBV6-2 or TRBV6-3 to TRBJ2-7; TRBD2 agrees at 9 bases. CDR3 length: 15 residues. V was clipped by 5 bases and J by 5 bases; unmatched bases: 10. Germline lookup yields CDR1 MNHEY and CDR2 SVGEGT. CDR3 residues: CASSPYSGSPNEQYF. Here the CDR3 DNA reads TGTGCCAGCAGTCCGTATAGCGGGAGTCCCAACGAGCAGTACTTC.

This chain links TRBV5-4 with TRBJ2-7, with D perhaps given as TRBD1 or TRBD2 (5 bases each). The CDR3 consists of 18 residues. CDR1 is SGHNT, CDR2 YYREEE, per germline (reference sequence). Trimming stripped 4 bases from V and 2 bases from J, with 25 bases between. CDR3 amino acids: CASSPSGLRQRWAYEQYF. CDR3 bases: TGTGCCAGCAGCCCCTCGGGGTTGCGACAGCGATGGGCCTACGAGCAGTACTTC.

This clonotype has ten or more counts. This rearrangement joins TRBV11-3 to TRBJ2-7; 9 nucleotides line up with TRBD2. Germline V lookup: CDR1 SGHNT, CDR2 YENEEA. The CDR3 covers 15 residues. J gave up 6 bases and V 2 bases, and 8 bases lay outside the gene matches. This chain's CDR3 is CASSLMIAGVLEQYF. The CDR3 nucleotides read TGTGCCAGCAGCTTAATGATAGCGGGAGTTCTCGAGCAGTACTTC.